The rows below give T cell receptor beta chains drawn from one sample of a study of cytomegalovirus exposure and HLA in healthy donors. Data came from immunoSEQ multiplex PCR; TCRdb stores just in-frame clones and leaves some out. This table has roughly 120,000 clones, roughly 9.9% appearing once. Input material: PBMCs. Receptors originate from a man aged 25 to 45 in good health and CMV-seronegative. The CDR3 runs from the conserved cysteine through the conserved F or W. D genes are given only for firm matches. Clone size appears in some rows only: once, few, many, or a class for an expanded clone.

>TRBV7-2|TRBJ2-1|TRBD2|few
TGTGCCAGCAGCTTCACGACTAGCGGGGGCGGTGAGCAGTTCTTC
CASSFTTSGGGEQFF
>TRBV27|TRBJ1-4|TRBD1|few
TGTGCCAGCAGTTTCTCCCGGGGACAGGGGAATAATGAAAAACTGTTTTTT
CASSFSRGQGNNEKLFF
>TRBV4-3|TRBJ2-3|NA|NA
TGCGCCAGCAGCCAAGACGGGACTAGCACAGATACGCAGTATTTT
CASSQDGTSTDTQYF
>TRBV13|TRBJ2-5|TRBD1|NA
TGTGCCAGCAGCTTAGGCCCCATCCTAGGGTCGGTGACAGGGGGCGCACAGACCCAGTACTTC
CASSLGPILGSVTGGAQTQYF
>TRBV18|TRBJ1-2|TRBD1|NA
TGTGCCAGCTCACCCGTAGGGACAGGCTATGGCTACACCTTC
CASSPVGTGYGYTF
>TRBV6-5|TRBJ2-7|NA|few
TGTGCCAGCACTCCGTCCTTGCTGAGCTCCTACGAGCAGTACTTC
CASTPSLLSSYEQYF
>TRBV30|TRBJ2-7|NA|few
TGTGCCTGGACTCGATCGGGGATATACGAGCAGTACTTC
CAWTRSGIYEQYF
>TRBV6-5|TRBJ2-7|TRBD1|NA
TGCGCCAGCAGGGGGACAGGGAACGAGCAGTACTTC
CASRGTGNEQYF
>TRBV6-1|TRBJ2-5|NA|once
TGTGCCAGCAGTGGCCAGGATCACCAGACCCAGTACTTC
CASSGQDHQTQYF
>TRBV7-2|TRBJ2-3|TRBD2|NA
TGTGCCAGCCGCAGCGGGGGGGCGTTGAATACGCAGTATTTT
CASRSGGALNTQYF
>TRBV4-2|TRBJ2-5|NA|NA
TGTGCCAGCAGCCAAGTGGGCCAGGGGACGGATGAGACCCAGTACTTC
CASSQVGQGTDETQYF
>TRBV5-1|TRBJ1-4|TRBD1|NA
TGCGCCAGCAGCCAGGACAGGGGGCGAGAAAAACTGTTTTTT
CASSQDRGREKLFF
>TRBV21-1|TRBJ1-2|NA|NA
TGTGCCAGCAGCATACTAATTAAGGGGGCGCTGGACTATGGCTACACCTTC
CASSILIKGALDYGYTF
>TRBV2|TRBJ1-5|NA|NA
TGTGCCAGCAGGAACAGGGAACGGCAGCCCCAGCATTTT
CASRNRERQPQHF
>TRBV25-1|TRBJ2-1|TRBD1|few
TGTGCCAGCAGTGAATCCCGGACAGGGGGCGAGGGGAATGAGCAGTTCTTC
CASSESRTGGEGNEQFF
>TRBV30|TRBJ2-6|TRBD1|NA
TGTGCCTGGGCCCGGGACAGGGTTGAGGCTGGGGCCAACGTCCTGACTTTC
CAWARDRVEAGANVLTF
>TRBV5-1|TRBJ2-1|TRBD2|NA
TGCGCCAGCAGCTCCAAGCGGGAGTTGCATGAGCAGTTCTTC
CASSSKRELHEQFF